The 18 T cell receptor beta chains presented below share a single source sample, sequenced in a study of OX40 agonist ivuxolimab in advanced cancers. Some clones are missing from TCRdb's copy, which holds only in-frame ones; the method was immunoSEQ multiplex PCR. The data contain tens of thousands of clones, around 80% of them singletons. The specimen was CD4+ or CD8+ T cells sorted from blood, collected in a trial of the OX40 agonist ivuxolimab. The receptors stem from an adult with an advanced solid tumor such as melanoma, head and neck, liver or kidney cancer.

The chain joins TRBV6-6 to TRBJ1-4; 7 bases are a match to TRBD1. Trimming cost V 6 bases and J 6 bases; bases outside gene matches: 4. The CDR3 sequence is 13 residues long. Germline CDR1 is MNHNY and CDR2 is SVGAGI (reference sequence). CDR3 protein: CASRPGTDEKLFF. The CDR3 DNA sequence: TGTGCCAGCAGGCCCGGGACAGATGAAAAACTGTTTTTT.

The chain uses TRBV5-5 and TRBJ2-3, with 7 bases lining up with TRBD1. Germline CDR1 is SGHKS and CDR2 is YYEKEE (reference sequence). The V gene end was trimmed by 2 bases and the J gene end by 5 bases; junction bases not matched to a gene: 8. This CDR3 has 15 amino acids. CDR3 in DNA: TGTGCCAGCAGCTTTCGGTACAGGGGAGAAGATACGCAGTATTTT. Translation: CASSFRYRGEDTQYF.

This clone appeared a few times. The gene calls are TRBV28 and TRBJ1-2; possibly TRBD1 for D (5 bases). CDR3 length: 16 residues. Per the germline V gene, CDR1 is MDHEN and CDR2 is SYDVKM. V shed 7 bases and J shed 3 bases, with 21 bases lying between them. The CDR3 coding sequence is TGTGCCAGCACCCAGGGAGGGGCCTTCCGGGACTATGGCTACACCTTC. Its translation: CASTQGGAFRDYGYTF.

The CDR3, as DNA: TGTGCCAGCAGGTCGTTGAGCGGAGCGAACACCGGGGAGCTGTTTTTT. Translation gives CASRSLSGANTGELFF. The chain joins TRBV9 to TRBJ2-2; D may be TRBD2 (5 bases). This CDR3 spans 16 amino acids. Germline V CDR1 and CDR2: SGDLS, YYNGEE. The germline V and J ends were trimmed by 5 bases and 0 bases, with 14 bases remaining between them.

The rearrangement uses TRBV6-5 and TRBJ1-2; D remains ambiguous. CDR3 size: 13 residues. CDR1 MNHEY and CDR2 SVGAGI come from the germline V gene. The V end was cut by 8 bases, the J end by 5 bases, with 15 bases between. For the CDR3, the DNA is TGTGCCAGCCGTGGAAGAGACATTTATGGCTACACCTTC. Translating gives CASRGRDIYGYTF.

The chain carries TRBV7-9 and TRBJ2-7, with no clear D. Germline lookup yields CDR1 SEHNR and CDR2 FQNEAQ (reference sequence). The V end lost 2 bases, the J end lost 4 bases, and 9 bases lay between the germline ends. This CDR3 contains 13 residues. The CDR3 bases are TGTGCCAGCAGCTTACCCGATATGTACGAGCAGTACTTC. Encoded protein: CASSLPDMYEQYF. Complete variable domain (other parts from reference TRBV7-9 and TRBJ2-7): DTGVSQNPRHKITKRGQNVTFRCDPISEHNRLYWYRQTLGQGPEFLTYFQNEAQLEKSRLLSDRFSAERPKGSFSTLEIQRTEQGDSAMYLCASSLPDMYEQYFGPGTRLTVT.

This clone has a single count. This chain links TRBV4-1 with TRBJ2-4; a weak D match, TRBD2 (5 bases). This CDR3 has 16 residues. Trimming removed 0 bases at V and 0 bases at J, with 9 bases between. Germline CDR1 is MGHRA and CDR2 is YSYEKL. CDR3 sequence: CASSQESAGAKNIQYF. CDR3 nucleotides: TGCGCCAGCAGCCAAGAGTCCGCGGGAGCCAAAAACATTCAGTACTTC.

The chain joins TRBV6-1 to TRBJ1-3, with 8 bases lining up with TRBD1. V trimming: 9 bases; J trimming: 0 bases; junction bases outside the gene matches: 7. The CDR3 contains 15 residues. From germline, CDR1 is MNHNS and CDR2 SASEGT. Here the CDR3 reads CASTNRGTSGNTIYF. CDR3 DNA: TGTGCCAGTACTAACAGGGGGACCTCTGGAAACACCATATATTTT.

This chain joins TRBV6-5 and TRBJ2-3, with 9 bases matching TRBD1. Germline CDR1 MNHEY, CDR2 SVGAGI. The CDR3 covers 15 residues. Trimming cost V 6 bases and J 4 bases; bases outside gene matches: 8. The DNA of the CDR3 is TGTGCCAGCAGCTACCAGACAGGGGGTTCAGATACGCAGTATTTT. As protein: CASSYQTGGSDTQYF.

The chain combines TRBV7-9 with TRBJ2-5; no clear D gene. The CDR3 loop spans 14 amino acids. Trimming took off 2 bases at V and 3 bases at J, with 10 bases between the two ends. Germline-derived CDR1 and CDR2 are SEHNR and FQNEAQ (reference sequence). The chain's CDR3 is CASSLRRSKETQYF. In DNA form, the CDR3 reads TGTGCCAGCAGCTTACGGCGGAGTAAAGAGACCCAGTACTTC.

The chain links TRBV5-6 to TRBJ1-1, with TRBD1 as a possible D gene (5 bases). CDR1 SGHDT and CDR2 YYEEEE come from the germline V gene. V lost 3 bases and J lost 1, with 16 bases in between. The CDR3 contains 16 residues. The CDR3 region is CASSSDGTSRNTEAFF. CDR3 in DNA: TGTGCCAGCAGCTCCGACGGGACTTCTCGGAACACTGAAGCTTTCTTT.

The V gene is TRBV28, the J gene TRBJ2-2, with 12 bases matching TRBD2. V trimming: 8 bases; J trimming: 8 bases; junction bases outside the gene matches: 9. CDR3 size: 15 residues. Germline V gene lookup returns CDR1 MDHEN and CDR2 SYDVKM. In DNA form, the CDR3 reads TGTGCCAGCGGGTCACTAGCGGGGGGAATGGGGGAGCTGTTTTTT. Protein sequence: CASGSLAGGMGELFF.

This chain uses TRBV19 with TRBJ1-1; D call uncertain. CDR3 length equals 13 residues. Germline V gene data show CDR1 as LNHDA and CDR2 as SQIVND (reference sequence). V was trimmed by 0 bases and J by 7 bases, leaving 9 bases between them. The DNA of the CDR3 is TGTGCCAGTAGTATAGATGGAGGAATTGAAGCTTTCTTT. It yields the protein CASSIDGGIEAFF.

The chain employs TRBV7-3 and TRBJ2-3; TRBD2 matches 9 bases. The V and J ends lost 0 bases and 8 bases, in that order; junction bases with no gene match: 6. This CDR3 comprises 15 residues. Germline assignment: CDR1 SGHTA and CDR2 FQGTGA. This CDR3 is CASSLTAGGRGTQYF. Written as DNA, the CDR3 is TGTGCCAGCAGCTTAACGGCGGGAGGGAGGGGTACGCAGTATTTT.

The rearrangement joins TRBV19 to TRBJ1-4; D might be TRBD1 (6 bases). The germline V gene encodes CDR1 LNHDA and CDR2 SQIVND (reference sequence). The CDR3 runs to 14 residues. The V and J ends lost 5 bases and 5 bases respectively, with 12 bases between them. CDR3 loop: CASSRQAINEKLFF. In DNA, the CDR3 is TGTGCCAGTAGTCGACAGGCCATAAATGAAAAACTGTTTTTT.

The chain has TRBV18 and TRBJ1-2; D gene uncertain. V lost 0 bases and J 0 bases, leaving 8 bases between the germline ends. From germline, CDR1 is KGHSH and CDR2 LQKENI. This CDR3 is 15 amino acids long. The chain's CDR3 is CASSPPSRTNYGYTF. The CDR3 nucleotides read TGTGCCAGCTCACCACCGTCCCGAACTAACTATGGCTACACCTTC.

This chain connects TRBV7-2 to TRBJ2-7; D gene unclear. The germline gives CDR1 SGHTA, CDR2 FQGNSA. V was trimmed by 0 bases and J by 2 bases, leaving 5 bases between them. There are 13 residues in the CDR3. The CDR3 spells CASSLALAYEQYF. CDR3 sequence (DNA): TGTGCCAGCAGCTTAGCGCTCGCCTACGAGCAGTACTTC.

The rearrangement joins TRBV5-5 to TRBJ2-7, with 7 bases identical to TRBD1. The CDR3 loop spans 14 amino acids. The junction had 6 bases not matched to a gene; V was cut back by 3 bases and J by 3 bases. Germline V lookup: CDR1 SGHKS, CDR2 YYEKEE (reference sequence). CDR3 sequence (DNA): TGTGCCAGCAGCTACCGGGACAGACACTACGAGCAGTACTTC. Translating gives CASSYRDRHYEQYF.